These T cell receptor beta chains were read from a single sample in a study of molecular identifiers for immune sequencing clone quantification. TCRdb processed the PCR reads anew with MiXCR; each CDR3 protein has one entry. The sample has some 650,000 distinct CDR3 sequences, just under 20% seen once; the top ten hold 0.85%. Sample: naive CD8+ T cells from blood, with Jurkat cell RNA spiked in. The receptor source for this set is a human donor in good health. Some libraries in this study had Jurkat cell RNA spiked in. CDR3s include the opening cysteine and the closing phenylalanine or tryptophan. Each record gives: clone size, V gene, D gene, J gene, CDR3 protein, CDR3 DNA. A D gene is named only where the DNA matches it firmly. Clone sizes are given selectively: once, few, many, or a class where the clone is expanded.

NA	TRBV19	TRBD1	TRBJ2-3	CASSMVWGTDTRYF	TGTGCCAGTAGTATGGTCTGGGGGACAGATACGCGGTATTTT
NA	TRBV20-1	NA	TRBJ1-2	CSASGTPTGLGYTF	TGCAGTGCTAGTGGGACCCCCACAGGGTTAGGCTACACCTTC
few	TRBV24-1	TRBD2	TRBJ2-1	CATSLADEWNEQFF	TGTGCCACCAGCCTAGCGGACGAGTGGAATGAGCAGTTCTTC
many	TRBV5-6	NA	TRBJ2-5	CASSGGDYQETQYF	TGTGCCAGCAGCGGCGGGGATTACCAAGAGACCCAGTACTTC
many	TRBV12-3/TRBV12-4	TRBD1	TRBJ1-1	CASRIDRGLEAFF	TGTGCCAGCAGGATTGACAGGGGGCTTGAAGCTTTCTTT
many	TRBV4-3	TRBD2	TRBJ2-7	CASSQASGAYEQYF	TGCGCCAGCAGCCAAGCTAGCGGGGCTTACGAGCAGTACTTC
many	TRBV30	TRBD1	TRBJ1-5	CAMDREGNQPQHF	TGTGCCATGGACAGGGAAGGCAATCAGCCCCAGCATTTT
many	TRBV5-6	NA	TRBJ2-1	CASSDSYNEQFF	TGTGCCAGCAGCGATAGTTACAATGAGCAGTTCTTC
few	TRBV27	NA	TRBJ2-4	CASSYTSGNIQYF	TGTGCCAGCAGTTATACATCGGGGAACATTCAGTACTTC
many	TRBV4-1	NA	TRBJ1-1	CASSLAWGSNTEAFF	TGCGCCAGCAGCCTTGCATGGGGCTCCAACACTGAAGCTTTCTTT
NA	TRBV11-3	NA	TRBJ2-1	CASSGGNDNEQFF	TGTGCCAGCAGTGGCGGGAACGACAATGAGCAGTTCTTC
NA	TRBV10-1	NA	TRBJ2-7	CASSDLGSDEQYF	TGCGCCAGCAGTGACCTGGGTTCCGACGAGCAGTACTTC
many	TRBV18	TRBD1	TRBJ2-7	CASSPWDRGHEQYF	TGTGCCAGCTCACCATGGGACAGGGGTCACGAGCAGTACTTC
few	TRBV7-9	TRBD1	TRBJ1-4	CASSDTGTGAPLEKLFF	TGTGCCAGCAGCGACACCGGGACAGGGGCCCCCCTTGAAAAACTGTTTTTT
NA	TRBV6-4	TRBD2	TRBJ2-1	CASSEGLADYNEQFF	TGTGCCAGCAGTGAAGGACTAGCGGACTACAATGAGCAGTTCTTC
many	TRBV7-9	TRBD2	TRBJ2-3	CASSIRAGGLTDTQYF	TGTGCCAGCAGCATTCGAGCGGGAGGCCTCACAGATACGCAGTATTTT
few	TRBV11-3	NA	TRBJ2-5	CASSPVLLGQTQYF	TGTGCCAGCAGCCCAGTTCTCCTGGGGCAGACCCAGTACTTC
many	TRBV12-3/TRBV12-4	NA	TRBJ2-4	CASSRVGSESLAKNIQYF	TGTGCCAGCAGCCGAGTAGGGTCCGAAAGTCTAGCCAAAAACATTCAGTACTTC
NA	TRBV7-9	NA	TRBJ2-1	CASSSRLDSYNEQFF	TGTGCCAGCAGTTCCCGACTAGACTCCTACAATGAGCAGTTCTTC
many	TRBV4-2	TRBD2	TRBJ2-1	CASSQAPGLAGAMNEQFF	TGTGCCAGCAGCCAAGCTCCGGGACTAGCGGGAGCAATGAATGAGCAGTTCTTC
few	TRBV5-1	NA	TRBJ2-7	CASSMDPYEQYF	TGCGCCAGCAGCATGGATCCTTACGAGCAGTACTTC
NA	TRBV12-3/TRBV12-4	TRBD2	TRBJ2-5	CASGGGKETQYF	TGTGCCAGTGGGGGGGGGAAAGAGACCCAGTACTTC
many	TRBV4-3	NA	TRBJ1-6	CASSQDLVSSYNSPLHF	TGCGCCAGCAGCCAAGATTTGGTGAGCTCCTATAATTCACCCCTCCACTTT
few	TRBV11-2	NA	TRBJ2-2	CASSLAGRAPGELFF	TGTGCCAGCAGCTTAGCCGGCAGGGCCCCCGGGGAGCTGTTTTTT
many	TRBV29-1	NA	TRBJ1-1	CSVEWGLNTEAFF	TGCAGCGTTGAATGGGGGTTGAACACTGAAGCTTTCTTT
few	TRBV6-2/TRBV6-3	NA	TRBJ2-2	CASSYRVRHPGELFF	TGTGCCAGCAGTTACCGGGTTCGTCATCCCGGGGAGCTGTTTTTT
NA	TRBV15	TRBD1	TRBJ1-5	CATSPPGGNQPQHF	TGTGCCACCAGTCCTCCAGGGGGAAATCAGCCCCAGCATTTT
many	TRBV4-3	TRBD1	TRBJ1-2	CASSQAGQGAAYGYTF	TGCGCCAGCAGCCAGGCTGGACAGGGGGCCGCCTATGGCTACACCTTC
many	TRBV2	NA	TRBJ1-2	CASSDSFSRRIYGYTF	TGTGCCAGCAGTGATTCGTTTTCTAGAAGGATTTATGGCTACACCTTC
many	TRBV20-1	TRBD2	TRBJ2-5	CSARPGTNQEYF	TGCAGTGCTCGTCCGGGGACTAACCAGGAGTACTTC
NA	TRBV5-1	TRBD1	TRBJ1-3	CASSLAWEGAPGNTIYF	TGCGCCAGCAGCTTGGCCTGGGAGGGGGCCCCTGGAAACACCATATATTTT
few	TRBV30	TRBD1	TRBJ1-5	CAWSVGTGGQPQHF	TGTGCCTGGAGTGTAGGGACAGGGGGTCAGCCCCAGCATTTT
few	TRBV20-1	NA	TRBJ2-1	CSARARLAHSYNEQFF	TGCAGTGCTAGAGCGCGGCTAGCGCACTCCTACAATGAGCAGTTCTTC
many	TRBV30	NA	TRBJ2-7	CAWSVHEAAEQYF	TGTGCCTGGAGTGTACATGAGGCAGCAGAGCAGTACTTC
many	TRBV4-1	NA	TRBJ2-7	CASSQTAGTYEQYF	TGCGCCAGCAGCCAAACGGCAGGAACCTACGAGCAGTACTTC
few	TRBV4-1	NA	TRBJ2-1	CASSLTNRVGSYNEQFF	TGCGCCAGCAGCCTTACCAACAGGGTGGGCTCCTACAATGAGCAGTTCTTC
NA	TRBV27	NA	TRBJ2-7	CASSLFGGHEQYF	TGTGCCAGCAGTTTATTTGGAGGCCACGAGCAGTACTTC
NA	TRBV5-1	TRBD1	TRBJ2-7	CASSLEGAFYEQYF	TGCGCCAGCAGCTTAGAGGGGGCGTTCTACGAGCAGTACTTC
many	TRBV7-9	TRBD2	TRBJ2-3	CASSSYLAGATDTQYF	TGTGCCAGCAGCTCTTACCTAGCGGGAGCGACAGATACGCAGTATTTT
few	TRBV5-6	NA	TRBJ2-7	CASSLGGGVGGYEQYF	TGTGCCAGCAGCTTGGGGGGTGGGGTAGGGGGCTACGAGCAGTACTTC
NA	TRBV6-1	NA	TRBJ1-5	CASSGDLGDQPQHF	TGTGCCAGCAGTGGAGATTTGGGCGATCAGCCCCAGCATTTT
few	TRBV28	NA	TRBJ2-5	CASSTRAEETQYF	TGTGCCAGCAGCACCCGGGCAGAAGAGACCCAGTACTTC
few	TRBV10-3	NA	TRBJ2-7	CAISGREDNYEQYF	TGTGCCATCAGTGGCAGGGAGGATAACTACGAGCAGTACTTC
many	TRBV6-5	NA	TRBJ1-5	CASSYGSNQPQHF	TGTGCCAGCAGTTACGGGAGCAATCAGCCCCAGCATTTT
many	TRBV20-1	NA	TRBJ2-3	CSARDVGHTTDTQYF	TGCAGTGCTAGAGATGTGGGTCATACCACAGATACGCAGTATTTT
many	TRBV4-1	TRBD1	TRBJ2-1	CASSPDRGYEQFF	TGCGCCAGCAGCCCGGACAGGGGATATGAGCAGTTCTTC
NA	TRBV3-2	NA	TRBJ2-1	CASSPGTRRTSGNFYNEQFF	TGTGCCAGCAGCCCCGGGACTAGAAGGACTAGCGGGAATTTCTACAATGAGCAGTTCTTC
many	TRBV5-6	NA	TRBJ2-7	CASSLGGQPYEQYF	TGTGCCAGCAGCCTTGGTGGGCAGCCCTACGAGCAGTACTTC
NA	TRBV7-6	NA	TRBJ2-1	CASSLRPSSYNEQFF	TGTGCCAGCAGCTTACGACCGAGCTCCTACAATGAGCAGTTCTTC
few	TRBV24-1	NA	TRBJ1-6	CATSDSSGGLDNSPLHF	TGTGCCACCAGTGACTCCTCGGGCGGGCTGGATAATTCACCCCTCCACTTT